This T cell receptor (beta chain) was profiled in a study of blood T cell repertoires in COVID-19. Study details: The samples span acute and convalescent COVID-19 from the United States, Italy and Spain.

The authors' processing: Amplification of reference gene primers was used by the study to estimate nucleated cell counts. Sequencing used immunoSEQ multiplex PCR; TCRdb keeps in-frame clones, though not all of them. Clonal size and the V and J genes are those of that table, whereas D and trimming came from the DNA. The repertoire holds about 200,000 clones, with approximately 83% as singletons. The V and J ends lost 0 bases and 5 bases respectively, with 10 bases between them. The length of the CDR3 is 14 residues. Looked up from germline, CDR1 is MGHRA and CDR2 is YSYEKL. Ages ranged from about 18 to 89 years, with residence in about two dozen US areas.

The clonotype comes from a middle-aged man who had recovered from COVID-19. Sequencing used PBMCs or T cells enriched from blood (not recorded which). This chain connects TRBV4-1 to TRBJ1-2; D gene unclear. CDR3 nucleotides: TGCGCCAGCAGCCAAGATAGAACAGCATATGGCTACACCTTC. Protein product: CASSQDRTAYGYTF.